This T cell receptor beta chain came from a study of blood T cell repertoires in COVID-19. CDR3 length: 15 residues. Losses at the gene ends were 6 bases for V and 1 base for J; bases not matched to a gene: 7. CDR1 and CDR2 from the germline V gene are MNHEY and SVGAGI. Clones were read by immunoSEQ multiplex PCR, and TCRdb kept only the in-frame ones, dropping some. The data contain approximately 200,000 clones, roughly 87% of them singletons. Recruitment covered fewer than 25 US areas and drew participants whose ages spanned roughly 18 to 90 years. The receptor comes from a woman between 25 and 40 years old who had recovered from COVID-19. Material: PBMCs or T cells enriched from blood (not recorded which). J is TRBJ1-1 and V is TRBV6-5, with 8 bases aligning to TRBD1. This CDR3 reads CASRPDRVGNTEAFF. DNA for the CDR3: TGTGCCAGCAGACCGGACAGGGTCGGGAACACTGAAGCTTTCTTT.